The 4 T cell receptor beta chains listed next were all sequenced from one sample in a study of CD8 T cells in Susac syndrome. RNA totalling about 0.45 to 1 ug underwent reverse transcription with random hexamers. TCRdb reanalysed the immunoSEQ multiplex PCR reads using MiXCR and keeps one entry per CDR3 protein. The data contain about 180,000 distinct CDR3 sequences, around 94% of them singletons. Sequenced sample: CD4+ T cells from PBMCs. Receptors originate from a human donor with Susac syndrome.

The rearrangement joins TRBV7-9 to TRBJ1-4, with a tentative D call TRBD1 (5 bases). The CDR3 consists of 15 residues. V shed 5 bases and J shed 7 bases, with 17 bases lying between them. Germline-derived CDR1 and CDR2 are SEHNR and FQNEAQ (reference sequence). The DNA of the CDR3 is TGTGCCAGCAGCCTTCACATCCTGGGGACTGAAAAACTGTTTTTT. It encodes CASSLHILGTEKLFF.

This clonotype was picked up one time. The CDR3 here is CSAQMANTEAFF. The CDR3 nucleotides are TGCAGTGCCCAGATGGCGAACACTGAAGCTTTCTTT. The chain uses TRBV20-1 and TRBJ1-1; no definite D call. Per the germline V gene, CDR1 is DFQATT and CDR2 is SNEGSKA (reference sequence). V was trimmed by 6 bases and J by 1 base, leaving 9 bases between them. The CDR3 is made up of 12 amino acids.

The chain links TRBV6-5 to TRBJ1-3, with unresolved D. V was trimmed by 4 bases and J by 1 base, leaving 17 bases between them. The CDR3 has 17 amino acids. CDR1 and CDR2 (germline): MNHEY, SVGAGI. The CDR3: CASSSPSLGSSGNTIYF. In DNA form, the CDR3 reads TGTGCCAGCAGTTCACCCTCCCTAGGGTCGTCTGGAAACACCATATATTTT.

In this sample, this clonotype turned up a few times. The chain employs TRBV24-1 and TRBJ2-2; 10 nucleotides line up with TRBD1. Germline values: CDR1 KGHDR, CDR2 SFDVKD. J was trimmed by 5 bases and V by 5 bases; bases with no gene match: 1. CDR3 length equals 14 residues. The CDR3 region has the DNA TGTGCCACCAGTGGACAGGGGGCTACCGGGGAGCTGTTTTTT. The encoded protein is CATSGQGATGELFF.